This T cell receptor beta chain derives from a study of patients and donors after allogeneic stem cell transplantation. This clonotype was recorded at least ten times. Each CDR3 protein gets one entry after TCRdb re-called the RT-PCR reads with MiXCR. This sample has 70,000 to 100,000 distinct CDR3 sequences; approximately 5.2% occur once, and the top ten carry 2.5% to 3%. Germline V gives CDR1 LNHDA, CDR2 SQIVND (reference sequence). Trimming removed 1 base from V and 10 bases from J; junction bases left unmatched: 4. This CDR3 comprises 15 residues. This receptor was taken from a human donor who was either an allogeneic HSCT recipient or a stem cell or donor lymphocyte infusion donor (not recorded which). It is not recorded whose cells these are; they may come from a transplant donor. The sample taken for sequencing was blood, either unsorted or a sorted T cell fraction (not recorded which). The J gene is TRBJ1-6, the V gene TRBV19, with 10 bases fitting TRBD1. For the CDR3, the DNA is TGTGCCAGTAGTATAGCCGGGACAGGGGACTCACCCCTCCACTTT. Protein sequence: CASSIAGTGDSPLHF.